This TCR beta chain is drawn from a study of blood T cells in healthy people across ages. Across the study: The template switching approach captured approximately one barcoded beta molecule for every two T cells.

Peripheral blood samples of 9 to 10 milliliters were drawn from each donor. Only a few counts were recorded for this clonotype. The CDR3 sequence is 12 residues long. CDR1 is MNHEY, CDR2 SVGAGI, per germline. Between the trimmed V and J ends, which lost 4 bases and 3 bases, there was a span of 7 bases. Together with a sample-barcoded 5' primer, a J-beta primer mix was included in a second PCR lasting 7 to 11 cycles. The authors tagged each cDNA molecule using a template-switch adaptor with 12 random nucleotides. MiXCR, applied by TCRdb to the 5' RACE reads, yields one record per CDR3 protein. The sample lists 600,000 to 1,000,000 distinct CDR3 sequences; roughly 60% were seen once.

The V gene is TRBV6-5, the J gene TRBJ2-7; D is uncertain. This TCR derives from a man aged 25-45 years in good health. Sequencing used blood. Here the CDR3 DNA reads TGTGCCAGCAGTTCCCAGAACTACGAGCAGTACTTC. Its protein product is CASSSQNYEQYF.